This T cell receptor (beta chain) derives from a study of T cell responses to AZD1222 COVID-19 vaccine. TCRdb's table, derived via immunoSEQ multiplex PCR, lists solely in-frame clones and lacks some. The table records about 140,000 clones, about 90% of them present only once. Germline-derived CDR1 and CDR2 are SGHAT and FQNNGV. The V segment lost 3 bases and the J segment 5 bases; nucleotides outside the gene matches: 14. This CDR3 has 18 residues. The starting material was peripheral blood, obtained on day 0 of AZD1222 vaccination. The origin of this receptor is an adult in good health. This chain connects TRBV11-2 to TRBJ2-5; 11 nucleotides align to TRBD2. The CDR3 nucleotides read TGTGCCAGCAGCTTGGGGTCCTCTAGCGGGAGGAGGGGGGAGACCCAGTACTTC. Translating it yields CASSLGSSSGRRGETQYF.